The source of this T cell receptor (beta chain) is a study of cytomegalovirus exposure and HLA in healthy donors. The V and J ends lost 5 bases and 4 bases, in that order; junction bases with no gene match: 9. The CDR3 totals 16 residues. Germline-derived CDR1 and CDR2 are SEHNR and FQNEAQ (reference sequence). 60 Vbeta and 13 Jbeta primers were used in PCR. Assay: immunoSEQ multiplex PCR; the TCRdb copy retains only in-frame clones and omits some. The table lists under 150,000 clones, around 78% of them singletons. This TCR derives from a woman between 40 and 55 years old in good health and CMV-seropositive. Sequencing input: PBMCs. The chain employs TRBV7-9 and TRBJ2-2; 8 bases are a match to TRBD1. The CDR3 region is CASSPSGTGTTGELFF. The CDR3 nucleotides read TGTGCCAGCAGCCCTTCCGGGACAGGAACCACCGGGGAGCTGTTTTTT.